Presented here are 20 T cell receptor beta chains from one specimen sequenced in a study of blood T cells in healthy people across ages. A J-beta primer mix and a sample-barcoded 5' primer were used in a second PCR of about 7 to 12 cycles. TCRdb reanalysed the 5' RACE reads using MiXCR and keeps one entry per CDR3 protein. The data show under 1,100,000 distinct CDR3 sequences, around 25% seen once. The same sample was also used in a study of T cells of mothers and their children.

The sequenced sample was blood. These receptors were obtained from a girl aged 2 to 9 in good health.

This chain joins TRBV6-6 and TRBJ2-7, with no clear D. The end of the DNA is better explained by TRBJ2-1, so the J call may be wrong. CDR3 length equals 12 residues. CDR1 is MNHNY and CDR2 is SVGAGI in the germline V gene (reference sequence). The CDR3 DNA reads TGTGCCAGCGGCCGGCTGCCCAATGAGCAGTTCTTC. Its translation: CASGRLPNEQFF.

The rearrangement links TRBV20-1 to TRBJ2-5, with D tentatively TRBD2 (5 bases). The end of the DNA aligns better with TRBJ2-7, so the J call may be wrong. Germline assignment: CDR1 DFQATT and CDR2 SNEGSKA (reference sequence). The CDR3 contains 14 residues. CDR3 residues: CSASGVGRAYEQYF. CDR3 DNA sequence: TGCAGTGCTAGTGGGGTAGGGCGGGCCTACGAGCAGTACTTC.

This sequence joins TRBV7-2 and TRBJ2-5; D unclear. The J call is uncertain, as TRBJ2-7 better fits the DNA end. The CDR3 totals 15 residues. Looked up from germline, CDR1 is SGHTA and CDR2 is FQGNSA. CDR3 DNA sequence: TGTGCCAGCAGCTTAGAGTTTAACAGCAACTACGAGCAGTACTTC. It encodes CASSLEFNSNYEQYF.

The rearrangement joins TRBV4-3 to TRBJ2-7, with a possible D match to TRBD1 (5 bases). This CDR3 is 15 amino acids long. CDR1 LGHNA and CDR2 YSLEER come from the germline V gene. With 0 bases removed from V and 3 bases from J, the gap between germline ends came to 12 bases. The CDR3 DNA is TGCGCCAGCAGCCAAGATAATTCGGACAACTACGAGCAGTACTTC. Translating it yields CASSQDNSDNYEQYF.

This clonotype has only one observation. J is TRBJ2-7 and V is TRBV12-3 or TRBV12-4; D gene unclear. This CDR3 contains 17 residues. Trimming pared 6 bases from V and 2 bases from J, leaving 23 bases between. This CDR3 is CASSSELRTAAPYEQYF. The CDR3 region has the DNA TGTGCCAGCAGCTCCGAACTGCGGACCGCAGCCCCCTACGAGCAGTACTTC.

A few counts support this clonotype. The CDR3 bases are TGCAGTGCCTGGAAAGGAGGCCGAACGCAGTACTTC. As protein: CSAWKGGRTQYF. The V gene is TRBV20-1, the J gene TRBJ2-5; TRBD2 might be the D (5 bases). The CDR3 length is 12 residues. V gave up 6 bases and J gave up 11 bases, with 19 bases separating them. CDR1 is DFQATT and CDR2 is SNEGSKA in the germline V gene (reference sequence).

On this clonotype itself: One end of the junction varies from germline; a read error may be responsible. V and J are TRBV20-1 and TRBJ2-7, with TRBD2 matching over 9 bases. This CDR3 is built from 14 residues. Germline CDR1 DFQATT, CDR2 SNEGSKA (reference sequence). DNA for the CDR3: TGCAGTGCTAGAGCCCTAGCGGGGTCCTGCGAGCAGTACTTC. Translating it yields CSARALAGSCEQYF.

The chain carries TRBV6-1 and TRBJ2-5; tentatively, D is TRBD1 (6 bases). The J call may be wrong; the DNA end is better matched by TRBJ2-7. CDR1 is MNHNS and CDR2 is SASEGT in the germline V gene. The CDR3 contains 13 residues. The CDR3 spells CASSEQGLVEQYF. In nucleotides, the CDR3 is TGTGCCAGCAGTGAACAGGGGCTCGTCGAGCAGTACTTC.

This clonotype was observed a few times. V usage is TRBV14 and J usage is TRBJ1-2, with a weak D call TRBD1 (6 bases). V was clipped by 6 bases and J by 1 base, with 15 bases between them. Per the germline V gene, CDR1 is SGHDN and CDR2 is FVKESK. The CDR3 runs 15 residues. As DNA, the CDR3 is TGTGCCAGCAGGGGAGTGGACAGCTTTAACTATGGCTACACCTTC. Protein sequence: CASRGVDSFNYGYTF.

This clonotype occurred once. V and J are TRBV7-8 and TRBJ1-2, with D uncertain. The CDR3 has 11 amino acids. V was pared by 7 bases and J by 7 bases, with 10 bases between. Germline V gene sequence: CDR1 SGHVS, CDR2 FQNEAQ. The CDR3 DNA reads TGTGCCAGCACCCAGACCGGTGGCTACACCTTC. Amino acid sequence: CASTQTGGYTF. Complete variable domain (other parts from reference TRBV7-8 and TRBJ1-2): GAGVSQSPRYKVAKRGQDVALRCDPISGHVSLFWYQQALGQGPEFLTYFQNEAQLDKSGLPSDRFFAERPEGSVSTLKIQRTQQEDSAVYLCASTQTGGYTFGSGTRLTVV.

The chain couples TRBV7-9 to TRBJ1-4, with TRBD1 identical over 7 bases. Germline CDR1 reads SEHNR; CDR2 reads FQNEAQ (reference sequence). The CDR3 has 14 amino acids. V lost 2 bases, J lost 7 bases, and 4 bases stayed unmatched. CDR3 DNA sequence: TGTGCCAGCAGCTTACAGTGGGACAGTGAAAAACTGTTTTTT. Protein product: CASSLQWDSEKLFF.

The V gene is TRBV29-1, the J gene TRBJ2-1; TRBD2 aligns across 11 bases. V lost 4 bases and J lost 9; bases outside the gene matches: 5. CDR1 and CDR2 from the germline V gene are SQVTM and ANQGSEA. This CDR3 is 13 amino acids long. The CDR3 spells CSVVRLAGGEQFF. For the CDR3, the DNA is TGCAGCGTTGTAAGGCTAGCGGGAGGTGAGCAGTTCTTC.

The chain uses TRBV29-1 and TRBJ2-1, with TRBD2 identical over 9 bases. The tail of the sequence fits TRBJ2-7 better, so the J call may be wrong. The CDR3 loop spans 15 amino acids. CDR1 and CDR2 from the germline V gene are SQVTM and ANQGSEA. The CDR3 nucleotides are TGCAGCGTTGAAGAAGGCGGGAGGGCCCCCTACGAGCAGTACTTC. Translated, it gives CSVEEGGRAPYEQYF.

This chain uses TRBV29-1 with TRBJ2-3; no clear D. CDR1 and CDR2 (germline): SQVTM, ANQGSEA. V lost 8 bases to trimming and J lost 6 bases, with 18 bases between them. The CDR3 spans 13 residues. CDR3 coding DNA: TGCAGCCCCACCAGTAGGACGTCCGATACGCAGTATTTT. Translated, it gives CSPTSRTSDTQYF.

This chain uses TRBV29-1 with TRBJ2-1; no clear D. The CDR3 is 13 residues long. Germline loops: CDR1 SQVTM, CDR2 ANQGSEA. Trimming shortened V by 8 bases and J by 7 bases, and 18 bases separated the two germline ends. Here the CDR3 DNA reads TGCAGCACAAATGGGCCAACCGAGAATGAGCAGTTCTTC. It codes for CSTNGPTENEQFF.

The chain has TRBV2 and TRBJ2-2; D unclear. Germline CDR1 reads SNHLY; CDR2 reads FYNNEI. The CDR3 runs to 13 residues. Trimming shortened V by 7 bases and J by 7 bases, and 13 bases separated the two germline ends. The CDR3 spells CASNRMGNGELFF. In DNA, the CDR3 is TGTGCCAGCAACAGAATGGGTAACGGGGAGCTGTTTTTT.

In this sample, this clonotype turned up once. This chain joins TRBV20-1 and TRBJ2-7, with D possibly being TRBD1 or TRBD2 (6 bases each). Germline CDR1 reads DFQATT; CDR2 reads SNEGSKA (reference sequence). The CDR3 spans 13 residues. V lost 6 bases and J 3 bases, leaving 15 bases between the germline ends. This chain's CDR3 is CSAQAGGNYEQYF. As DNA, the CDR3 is TGCAGTGCGCAGGCCGGGGGCAACTACGAGCAGTACTTC.

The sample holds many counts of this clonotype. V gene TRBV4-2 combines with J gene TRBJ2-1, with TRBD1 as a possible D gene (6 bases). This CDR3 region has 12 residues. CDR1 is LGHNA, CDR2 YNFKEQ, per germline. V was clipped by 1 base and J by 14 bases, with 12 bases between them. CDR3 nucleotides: TGTGCCAGCAGCCAAGCTAGGGGGAAGGAGTTCTTC. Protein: CASSQARGKEFF.

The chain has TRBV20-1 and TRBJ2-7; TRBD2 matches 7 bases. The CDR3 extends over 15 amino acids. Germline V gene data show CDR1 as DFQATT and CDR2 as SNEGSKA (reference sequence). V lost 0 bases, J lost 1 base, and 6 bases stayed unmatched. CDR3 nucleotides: TGCAGTGCTAGAGATATCGGGGGGACTTCCTACGAGCAGTACTTC. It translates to CSARDIGGTSYEQYF.

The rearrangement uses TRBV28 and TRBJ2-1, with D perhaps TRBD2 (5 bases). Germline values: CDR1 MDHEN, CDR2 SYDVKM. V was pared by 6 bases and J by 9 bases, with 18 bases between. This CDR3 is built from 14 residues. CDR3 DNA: TGTGCCAGCAGCTCACCTACCCCTAGCCCTGAGCAGTTCTTC. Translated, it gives CASSSPTPSPEQFF.